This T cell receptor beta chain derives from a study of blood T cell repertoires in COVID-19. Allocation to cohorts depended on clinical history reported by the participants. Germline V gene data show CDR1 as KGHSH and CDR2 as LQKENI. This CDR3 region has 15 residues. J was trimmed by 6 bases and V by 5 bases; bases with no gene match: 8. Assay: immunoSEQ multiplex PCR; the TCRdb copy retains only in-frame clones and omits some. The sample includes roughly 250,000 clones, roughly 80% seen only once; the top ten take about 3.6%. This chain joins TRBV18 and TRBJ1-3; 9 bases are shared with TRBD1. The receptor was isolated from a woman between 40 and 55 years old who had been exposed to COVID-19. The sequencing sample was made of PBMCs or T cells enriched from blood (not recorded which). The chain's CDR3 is CASSGPGQGANTIYF. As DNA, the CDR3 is TGTGCCAGCTCAGGACCGGGACAGGGCGCAAACACCATATATTTT.